This TCR beta chain was sequenced for a study of somatic mutations in cytotoxic T cells in rheumatoid arthritis (dated 2017 in TCRdb). At the level of the whole study: Peripheral blood (just under 31 ml EDTA) was collected from patients immediately after diagnosis and before any treatment began. A FACSAria II or Sony SH800 was used to flow-sort some V beta antibody-stained T-cell populations at nearly 100% purity, and TCRB sequencing was also done on sorted V beta1+ cells. To characterize clonality, the study used TCRB deep sequencing while asking whether somatic mutations are carried by expanded CD8+ T-cell clones in newly diagnosed, untreated rheumatoid arthritis. TCRB deep sequencing was performed for more than 50 rheumatoid arthritis patients and about 20 healthy controls. Median age was essentially the same in the patient group and the control group.

CD4+ and CD8+ cells were isolated by positive magnetic bead selection on an AutoMACS, and purity was checked by flow cytometry. After a first flow cytometry screen using a TCR V beta antibody panel, clonal expansions were characterized through TCRB deep sequencing of sorted CD8+ fractions. Ficoll-Paque PLUS density gradient separation was used to isolate peripheral blood mononuclear cells. DNA was extracted from CD4-enriched, CD8-enriched or PBMC samples with Nucleospin Tissue or Tissue XS kits and quantified with a Qubit 2.0 fluorometer. With regard to this clone: Its cognate antigen has yet to be identified. No much larger clonotype is one base removed from it; base qualities were not supplied.

Taken from the germline V gene, the CDR1 and CDR2 loops are MNHEY and SVGAGI. Its CDR3 holds 11 amino acids, cysteine through phenylalanine. Solely the CDR3 DNA is kept, with 33 bases framed from the first base. At the junction V is shortened by 8 bases and J by 6 bases; bases outside the gene matches: 1. The immunoSEQ assay was applied to genomic DNA for TCRB CDR3 sequencing. The source study handled its data this way. Published virus-specific TCRB sequences were compared with patient CD8+ clones larger than 1%, and only a few matches were found. Analyses were restricted to productive TCRB rearrangements. A clone was defined by a unique TCRB CDR3 sequence, and clonality was computed as a productive clonality index based on Shannon entropy. Repertoire overlap for a pair of samples was computed from each clone's template counts relative to total templates per sample. V-gene usage measured by flow cytometry correlated with TCRB sequencing V-gene usage, with a Spearman r of 0.61. TCRdb re-hosts the immuneACCESS table, in-frame sequences only. Its copies lack some clones; in the studies checked, an unresolved V gene accounts for under half of them, and the cause for the rest is not known. Clone size and V and J calls were adopted from that table, with D and trimming inferred from the DNA. Counted in this sample were about 20,000 clones; about four fifths of them appeared once. 13% to 15% of the sample goes to the ten largest clones.

The investigation overall reported the following: CD8+ T-cell clonality in rheumatoid arthritis patients was not significantly different from that in age-matched healthy controls. It was unknown which antigens the expanded CD8+ clones targeted, and their absence from virus-specific databases did not exclude viral specificity. In patients, CD8+ clonality rose with age (Spearman r of about 0.53), which was not the case in healthy controls. The slight underrepresentation of TRBV07 in patients was not corrected for multiple comparisons. The largest CD8+ clone made up more than 20% of CD8+ cells in about an eighth of the 65 patients, and blood and synovial fluid shared several identical CD8+ TCRB sequences.

The sequencing input was CD8+ T cells sorted from blood. This receptor was taken from an adult with rheumatoid arthritis. The rearranged segments are TRBV6-5 and TRBJ1-1; 9 of the junction bases match TRBD1. At the DNA level, the sequence is TGTGCCAGCCGGACAGGGGCTGAAGCTTTCTTT. Translated, this is CASRTGAEAFF.